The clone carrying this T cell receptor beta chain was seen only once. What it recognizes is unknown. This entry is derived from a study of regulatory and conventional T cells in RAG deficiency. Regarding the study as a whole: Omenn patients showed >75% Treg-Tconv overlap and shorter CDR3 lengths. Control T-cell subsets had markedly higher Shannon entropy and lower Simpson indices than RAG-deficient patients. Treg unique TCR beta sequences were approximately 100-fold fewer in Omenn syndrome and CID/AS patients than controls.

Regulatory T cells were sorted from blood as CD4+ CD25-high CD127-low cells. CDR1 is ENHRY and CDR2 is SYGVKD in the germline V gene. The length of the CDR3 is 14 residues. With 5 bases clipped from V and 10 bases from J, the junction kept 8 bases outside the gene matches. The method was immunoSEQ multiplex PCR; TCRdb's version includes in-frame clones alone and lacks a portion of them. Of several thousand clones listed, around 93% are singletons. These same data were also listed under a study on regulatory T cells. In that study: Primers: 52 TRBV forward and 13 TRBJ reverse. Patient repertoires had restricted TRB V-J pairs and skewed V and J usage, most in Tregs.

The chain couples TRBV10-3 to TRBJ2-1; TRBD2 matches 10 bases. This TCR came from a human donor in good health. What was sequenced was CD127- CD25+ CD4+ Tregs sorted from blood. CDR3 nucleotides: TGTGCCATCAGTAGCGGGGGGGCCACTGGCGAGCAGTTCTTC. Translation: CAISSGGATGEQFF.